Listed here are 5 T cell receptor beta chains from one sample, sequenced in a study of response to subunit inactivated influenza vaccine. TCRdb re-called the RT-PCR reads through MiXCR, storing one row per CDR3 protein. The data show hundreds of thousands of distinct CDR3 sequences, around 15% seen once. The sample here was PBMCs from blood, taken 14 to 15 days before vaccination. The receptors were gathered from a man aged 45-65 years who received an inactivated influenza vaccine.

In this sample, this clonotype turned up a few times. For the CDR3, the DNA is TGCGCCAGTACTACTACCTCGGTGGAGACCCAGTACTTC. This translates into CASTTTSVETQYF. V gene TRBV5-1 combines with J gene TRBJ2-5, with D uncertain. The CDR3 runs 13 residues. With 8 bases removed from V and 5 bases from J, the gap between germline ends came to 16 bases. Germline values: CDR1 SGHRS, CDR2 YFSETQ. Supplemented by reference TRBV5-1 and TRBJ2-5, the full variable domain reads KAGVTQTPRYLIKTRGQQVTLSCSPISGHRSVSWYQQTPGQGLQFLFEYFSETQRNKGNFPGRFSGRQFSNSRSEMNVSTLELGDSALYLCASTTTSVETQYFGPGTRLLVL.

CDR3: CASKSVSSGNTIYF. CDR3 DNA sequence: TGTGCCAGCAAGAGCGTGAGCTCTGGAAACACCATATATTTT. The V gene is TRBV27, the J gene TRBJ1-3; D gene ambiguous. CDR1 and CDR2 from the germline V gene are MNHEY and SMNVEV (reference sequence). The CDR3 consists of 14 residues. V was shortened by 7 bases and J by 0 bases, with 10 bases between the two germline ends.

CDR3 nucleotides: TGTGCCAGCTCAGGCGCGCCCGGGACAGGCGATGGGACCCAGTACTTC. Encoded protein: CASSGAPGTGDGTQYF. The rearrangement joins TRBV18 to TRBJ2-5, with 8 nucleotides matching TRBD1. CDR1 KGHSH and CDR2 LQKENI come from the germline V gene. With V trimmed by 5 bases and J by 7 bases, 15 bases remained unmatched. There are 16 residues in the CDR3.

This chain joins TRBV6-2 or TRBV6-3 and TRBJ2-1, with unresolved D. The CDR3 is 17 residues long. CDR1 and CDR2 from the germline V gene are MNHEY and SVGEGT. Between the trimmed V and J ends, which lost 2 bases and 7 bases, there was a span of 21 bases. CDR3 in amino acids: CASSYPLGSQSGNEQFF. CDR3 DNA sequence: TGTGCCAGCAGTTACCCTCTCGGAAGTCAATCTGGAAATGAGCAGTTCTTC.

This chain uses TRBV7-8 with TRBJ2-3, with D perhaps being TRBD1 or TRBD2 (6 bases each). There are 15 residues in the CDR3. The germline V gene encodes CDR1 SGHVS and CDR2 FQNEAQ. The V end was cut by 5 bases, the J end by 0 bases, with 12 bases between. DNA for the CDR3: TGTGCCAGCAGCCCAAGGGGGGCTAGCACAGATACGCAGTATTTT. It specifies CASSPRGASTDTQYF.